This T cell receptor beta chain was sequenced for a study of blood T cell repertoires in COVID-19. Original data processing: Reference gene primer amplification gave estimated nucleated cell counts. Here immunoSEQ multiplex PCR was the method, and the copy in TCRdb shows in-frame clones only, minus some. Clone size and the V and J calls come from that table; the DNA yielded D and trimming. The sample contains approximately 250,000 clones, approximately 88% of which appear only once. The sample taken for sequencing was peripheral blood. The sequence derives from a woman between 65 and 79 years old with COVID-19, enrolled during active disease.

This CDR3 reads CASSPRQENTGELFF. CDR3 in DNA: TGTGCCAGCTCCCCGAGACAGGAGAACACCGGGGAGCTGTTTTTT. This rearrangement joins TRBV18 to TRBJ2-2; D possibly corresponds to TRBD1 (6 bases). Germline lookup yields CDR1 KGHSH and CDR2 LQKENI. The CDR3 has 15 amino acids. V was cut by 6 bases and J by 1 base, with 12 bases left in between.